This note documents a single T cell receptor beta chain sequence. What it recognizes is unknown. The CDR3 is made up of 13 amino acids. Per germline, CDR1 MNHEY and CDR2 SVGAGI. Trimming left V 4 bases short and J 11 bases short, with 17 bases between. This specimen belongs to a study of shared clonotypes between healthy human individuals. Findings and caveats of the study: Blood alone was sampled, and tissue repertoires likely differ. The represented genetic and exposure-history diversity was limited by the small number of donors. Memory subsets generally showed lower estimated richness than naive subsets.

This table comes from immunoSEQ multiplex PCR, and its TCRdb copy is limited to in-frame clones, with some not included. The profile shows 2 million to 2.5 million clones, about 94% of them singletons. This receptor was obtained from a man aged 18 to 29 in good health. The sequencing sample was made of naive CD4+ T cells sorted from blood. The subset here: CD45RA+ positively selected. This chain connects TRBV6-5 to TRBJ1-1, with unresolved D. CDR3 in amino acids: CASSSGRVPGAFF. The CDR3 coding sequence is TGTGCCAGCAGTTCCGGCCGGGTCCCCGGGGCTTTCTTT.